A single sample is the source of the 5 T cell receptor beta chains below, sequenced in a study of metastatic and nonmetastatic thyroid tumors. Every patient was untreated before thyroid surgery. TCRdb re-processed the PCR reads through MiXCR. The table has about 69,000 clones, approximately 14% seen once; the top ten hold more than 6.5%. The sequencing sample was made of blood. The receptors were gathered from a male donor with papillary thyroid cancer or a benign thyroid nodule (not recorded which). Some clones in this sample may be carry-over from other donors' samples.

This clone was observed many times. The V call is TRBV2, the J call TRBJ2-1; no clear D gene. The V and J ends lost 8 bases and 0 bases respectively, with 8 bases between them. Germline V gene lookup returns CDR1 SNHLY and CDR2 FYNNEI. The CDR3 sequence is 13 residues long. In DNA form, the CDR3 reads TGTGCCAGCTTGGCGAGCTCCTACAATGAGCAGTTCTTC. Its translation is CASLASSYNEQFF.

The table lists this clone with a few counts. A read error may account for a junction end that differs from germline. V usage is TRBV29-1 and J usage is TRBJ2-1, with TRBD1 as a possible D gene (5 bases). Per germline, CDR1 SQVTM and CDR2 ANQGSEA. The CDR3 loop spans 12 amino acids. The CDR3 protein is CNVDLDINEQFF. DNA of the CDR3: TGCAACGTTGATTTGGACATCAATGAGCAGTTCTTC.

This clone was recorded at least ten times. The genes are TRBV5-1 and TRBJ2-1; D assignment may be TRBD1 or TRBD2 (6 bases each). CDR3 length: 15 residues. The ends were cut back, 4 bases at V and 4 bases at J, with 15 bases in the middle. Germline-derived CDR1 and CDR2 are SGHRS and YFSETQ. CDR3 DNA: TGCGCCAGCAGCCTAGGCGGAGGGGGTTACAATGAGCAGTTCTTC. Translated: CASSLGGGGYNEQFF.

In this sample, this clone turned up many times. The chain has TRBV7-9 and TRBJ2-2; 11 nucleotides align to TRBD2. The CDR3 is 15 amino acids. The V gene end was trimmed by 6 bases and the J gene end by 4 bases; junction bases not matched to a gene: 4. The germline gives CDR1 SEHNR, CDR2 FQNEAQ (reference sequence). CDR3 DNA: TGTGCCAGCAGAAAGGGACTAGCGGCCACCGGGGAGCTGTTTTTT. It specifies CASRKGLAATGELFF.

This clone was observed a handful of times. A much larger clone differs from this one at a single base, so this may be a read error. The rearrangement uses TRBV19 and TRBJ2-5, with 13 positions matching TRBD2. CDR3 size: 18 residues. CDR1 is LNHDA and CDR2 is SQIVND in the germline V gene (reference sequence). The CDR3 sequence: CASSIAQGLAGDQENQYF. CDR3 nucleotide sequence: TGTGCCAGTAGTATAGCCCAAGGACTAGCGGGAGACCAAGAGAACCAGTACTTC.